This T cell receptor (beta chain) was sequenced during a study of T cells in Graves' hyperthyroidism and ophthalmopathy. In its sample, this clonotype was seen many times. Antigen: not known. Study findings and constraints: Within blood appeared most thyroid clonotypes that had expanded above 0.001.

TCR beta CDR3 sequences were amplified from RNA transcripts. A first-round RT-PCR of the TCR CDR3 used the HTBI primer set. TCRdb ran MiXCR on the multiplex PCR reads and lists one entry per CDR3 protein. The sample includes 450,000 to 550,000 distinct CDR3 sequences, around 24% of them seen just once. The germline V gene encodes CDR1 MGHRA and CDR2 YSYEKL. The CDR3 consists of 16 residues. The V gene end was trimmed by 4 bases and the J gene end by 0 bases; junction bases not matched to a gene: 7. The sequence was collected from a woman in her 30s with Graves' ophthalmopathy. The sample comprised blood. This chain joins TRBV4-1 and TRBJ2-7; 9 nucleotides match TRBD1. CDR3 region: CASSRGGQGFSYEQYF. The CDR3, as DNA: TGCGCCAGCAGCCGCGGGGGACAGGGATTCTCCTACGAGCAGTACTTC.